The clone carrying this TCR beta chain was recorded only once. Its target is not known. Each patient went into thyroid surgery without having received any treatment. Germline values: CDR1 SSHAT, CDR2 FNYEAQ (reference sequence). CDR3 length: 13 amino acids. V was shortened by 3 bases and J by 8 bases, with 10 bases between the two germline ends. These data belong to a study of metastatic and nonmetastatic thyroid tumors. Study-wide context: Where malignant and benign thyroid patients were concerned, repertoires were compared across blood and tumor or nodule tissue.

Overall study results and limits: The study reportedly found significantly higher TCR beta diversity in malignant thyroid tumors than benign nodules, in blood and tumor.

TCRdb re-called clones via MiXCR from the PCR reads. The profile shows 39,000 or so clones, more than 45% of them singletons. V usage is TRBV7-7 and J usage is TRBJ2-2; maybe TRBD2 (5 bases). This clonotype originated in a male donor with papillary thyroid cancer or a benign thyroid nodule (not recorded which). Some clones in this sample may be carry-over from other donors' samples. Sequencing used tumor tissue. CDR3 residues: CASSLTRRGELFF. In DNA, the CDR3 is TGTGCCAGCAGCTTGACCAGGAGGGGGGAGCTGTTTTTT.